This entry features one T cell receptor beta chain sequence. The antigen is not known. The primer mix had 60 Vbeta and 13 Jbeta primers. Some clones are missing from TCRdb's copy, which holds only in-frame ones; the method was immunoSEQ multiplex PCR. The profile covers under 95,000 clones, with 75% to 85% appearing a single time and 14% to 15% taken by the ten largest. Per the germline V gene, CDR1 is SGDLS and CDR2 is YYNGEE. The CDR3 is made up of 19 amino acids. Trimming cost V 0 bases and J 2 bases; bases outside gene matches: 16. The data were obtained in a study of cytomegalovirus exposure and HLA in healthy donors. Healthy donors of bone marrow made up the group. Study-wide results and caveats: With further analysis later on, most CMV-associated TCR beta chains appeared HLA-restricted.

This sequence was found in a woman aged 40 to 50 in good health and CMV-seropositive. The sequenced material came from PBMCs. The chain links TRBV9 to TRBJ1-1; TRBD1 aligns across 7 bases. Written as DNA, the CDR3 is TGTGCCAGCAGCGTAGCTGCCGACAGGGCCCCTCACCTAAACACTGAAGCTTTCTTT. It specifies CASSVAADRAPHLNTEAFF.